This TCR beta chain was profiled in a study of T cell responses to AZD1222 COVID-19 vaccine. For the study at large: Investigators merged groups given second doses at roughly 4 or roughly 12 weeks.

Method: immunoSEQ multiplex PCR; TCRdb's copy keeps in-frame clones and lacks some. The sample yields around 95,000 clones, around nine tenths seen once. This CDR3 region has 13 residues. The ends lost 6 bases at V and 3 bases at J; junction bases unmatched: 4. Germline CDR1 and CDR2: KGHSH and LQKENI. The chain employs TRBV18 and TRBJ2-5, with 7 bases aligning to TRBD2. The material sequenced was peripheral blood, taken on day 0 of AZD1222 vaccination. This TCR was recovered from an adult in good health. For the CDR3, the DNA is TGTGCCAGCTCTTCTGGACTAGAAGAGACCCAGTACTTC. Protein product: CASSSGLEETQYF. The full variable domain, in which reference TRBV18 and TRBJ2-5 provide the parts outside the CDR3, is NAGVMQNPRHLVRRRGQEARLRCSPMKGHSHVYWYRQLPEEGLKFMVYLQKENIIDESGMPKERFSAEFPKEGPSILRIQQVVRGDSAAYFCASSSGLEETQYFGPGTRLLVL.